These 8 T cell receptor beta chains share one sample of origin, sequenced in a study of CD4+ T cells in melanoma. Here immunoSEQ multiplex PCR was the method, and the copy in TCRdb shows in-frame clones only, minus some. The sample shows fewer than 150,000 clones, 80% to 95% of them seen only once. Receptors were obtained from a human donor with melanoma.

This chain joins TRBV6-5 and TRBJ1-5; D remains ambiguous. The CDR3 spans 14 residues. Trimming shortened V by 6 bases and J by 0 bases, and 9 bases separated the two germline ends. Germline CDR1 is MNHEY and CDR2 is SVGAGI. The CDR3 DNA reads TGTGCCAGCAGCCGGACGGATAGCAATCAGCCCCAGCATTTT. This codes for CASSRTDSNQPQHF.

The V and J genes are TRBV5-1 and TRBJ1-3; 7 nucleotides match TRBD1. From germline, CDR1 is SGHRS and CDR2 YFSETQ. V was pared by 0 bases and J by 2 bases, with 2 bases of the junction left unmatched. The CDR3 is 15 residues long. CDR3 amino acids: CASSLGQGAGNTIYF. The CDR3 nucleotides are TGCGCCAGCAGCTTGGGACAGGGCGCTGGAAACACCATATATTTT. Together with reference TRBV5-1 and TRBJ1-3, the CDR3 gives the full variable domain: KAGVTQTPRYLIKTRGQQVTLSCSPISGHRSVSWYQQTPGQGLQFLFEYFSETQRNKGNFPGRFSGRQFSNSRSEMNVSTLELGDSALYLCASSLGQGAGNTIYFGEGSWLTVV.

V gene TRBV5-1 combines with J gene TRBJ2-7; TRBD2 agrees at 11 bases. The CDR3 totals 18 residues. Germline V gene lookup returns CDR1 SGHRS and CDR2 YFSETQ. V lost 2 bases and J lost 2; bases outside the gene matches: 12. CDR3 nucleotides: TGCGCCAGCAGCTTTGGAACTAGCGGGGGAAGGAACCCCTACGAGCAGTACTTC. As protein: CASSFGTSGGRNPYEQYF.

This chain connects TRBV21-1 to TRBJ2-1; the table gives TRBD1 as D, unverified against the DNA. TRBV21-1 is recorded as a pseudogene. This CDR3 has 15 amino acids. As DNA, the CDR3 is TGTGCCAGCAGCAAAGTGTTGTACAGGATCGATGAGCAGTTCTTC. This gives the protein CASSKVLYRIDEQFF.

The V and J genes are TRBV19 and TRBJ1-1; D may be TRBD1 (5 bases). In germline, CDR1 is LNHDA, CDR2 SQIVND (reference sequence). Trimming removed 5 bases at V and 3 bases at J, with 19 bases between. The CDR3 length is 16 residues. The CDR3, as DNA: TGTGCCAGTAGTCCCGGGCCAGGGCCTGGGGACACTGAAGCTTTCTTT. Its translation: CASSPGPGPGDTEAFF.

The rearrangement joins TRBV5-1 to TRBJ1-6; D uncertain. V was pared by 0 bases and J by 9 bases, with 7 bases between. This CDR3 is 13 amino acids long. Germline V gene data show CDR1 as SGHRS and CDR2 as YFSETQ. The CDR3 sequence: CASSLAISSPLHF. The CDR3 region has the DNA TGCGCCAGCAGCTTGGCCATCAGTTCACCCCTCCACTTT.

This sequence joins TRBV9 and TRBJ2-1; 9 bases map to TRBD2. CDR3 length: 14 amino acids. The junction had 6 bases not matched to a gene; V was cut back by 7 bases and J by 4 bases. Germline V gene sequence: CDR1 SGDLS, CDR2 YYNGEE. The CDR3 loop reads CASAPSGEYNEQFF. For the CDR3, the DNA is TGTGCCAGCGCCCCTAGCGGGGAGTACAATGAGCAGTTCTTC. The complete variable domain, with remaining parts taken from reference TRBV9 and TRBJ2-1, reads DSGVTQTPKHLITATGQRVTLRCSPRSGDLSVYWYQQSLDQGLQFLIQYYNGEERAKGNILERFSAQQFPDLHSELNLSSLELGDSALYFCASAPSGEYNEQFFGPGTRLTVL.

The rearrangement uses TRBV5-1 and TRBJ2-7, with 7 bases lining up with TRBD1. This CDR3 contains 16 residues. From germline, CDR1 is SGHRS and CDR2 YFSETQ. The V gene end was trimmed by 4 bases and the J gene end by 3 bases; junction bases not matched to a gene: 13. The CDR3 loop is CASSPDFGQEGYEQYF. CDR3 nucleotides: TGCGCCAGCAGCCCCGATTTCGGACAGGAAGGCTACGAGCAGTACTTC. The full variable domain, its missing parts supplied by reference TRBV5-1 and TRBJ2-7, is KAGVTQTPRYLIKTRGQQVTLSCSPISGHRSVSWYQQTPGQGLQFLFEYFSETQRNKGNFPGRFSGRQFSNSRSEMNVSTLELGDSALYLCASSPDFGQEGYEQYFGPGTRLTVT.